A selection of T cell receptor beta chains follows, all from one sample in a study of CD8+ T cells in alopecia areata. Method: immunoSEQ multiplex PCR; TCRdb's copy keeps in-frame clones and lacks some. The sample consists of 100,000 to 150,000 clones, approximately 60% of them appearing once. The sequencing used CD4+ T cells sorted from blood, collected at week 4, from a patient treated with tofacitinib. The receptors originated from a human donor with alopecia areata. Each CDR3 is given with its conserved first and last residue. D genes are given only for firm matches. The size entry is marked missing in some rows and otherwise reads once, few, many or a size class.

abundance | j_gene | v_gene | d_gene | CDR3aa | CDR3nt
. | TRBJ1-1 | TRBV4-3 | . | CASSQEQGTEAFF | TGCGCCAGCAGCCAAGAGCAGGGCACTGAAGCTTTCTTT
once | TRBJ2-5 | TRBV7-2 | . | CASSLASVSAPTQYF | TGTGCCAGCAGCTTAGCGTCGGTCTCGGCTCCGACCCAGTACTTC
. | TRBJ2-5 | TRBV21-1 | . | CASSKGQGCSETQYF | TGTGCCAGCAGCAAAGGGCAGGGGTGCTCAGAGACCCAGTACTTC
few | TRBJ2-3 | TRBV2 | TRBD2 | CASSESSRTSEWREVTDTQYF | TGTGCCAGCAGTGAGAGTAGTCGGACTAGCGAATGGAGGGAGGTCACAGATACGCAGTATTTT
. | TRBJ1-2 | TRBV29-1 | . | CSVGGGIADGYTF | TGCAGCGTTGGGGGCGGGATCGCGGATGGCTACACCTTC
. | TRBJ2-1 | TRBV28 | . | CASSSRALYNEQFF | TGTGCCAGCAGCTCCCGGGCCTTATACAATGAGCAGTTCTTC
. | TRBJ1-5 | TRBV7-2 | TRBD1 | CASSSRQGRQPQHF | TGTGCCAGCAGCTCTAGACAGGGCCGCCAGCCCCAGCATTTT
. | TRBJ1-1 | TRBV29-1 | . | CSAEQGVEAFF | TGCAGCGCGGAACAGGGAGTTGAAGCTTTCTTT
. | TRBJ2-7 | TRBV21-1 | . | CARLVPQRETSEQYF | TGTGCCAGGTTGGTCCCCCAGCGGGAGACTAGCGAGCAGTACTTC
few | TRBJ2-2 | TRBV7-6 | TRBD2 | CASSERREGRAGELFF | TGTGCCAGCAGCGAGAGGCGGGAGGGCCGGGCCGGGGAGCTGTTTTTT
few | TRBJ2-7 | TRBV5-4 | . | CASSSPGSYEQYF | TGTGCCAGCAGCTCCCCAGGATCCTACGAGCAGTACTTC
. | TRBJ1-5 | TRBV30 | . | CAWSPGQPNQPQHF | TGTGCCTGGAGCCCAGGACAGCCCAATCAGCCCCAGCATTTT
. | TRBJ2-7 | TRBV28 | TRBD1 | CASSRPGTGIYEQYF | TGTGCCAGCAGCCGACCCGGGACAGGGATCTACGAGCAGTACTTC
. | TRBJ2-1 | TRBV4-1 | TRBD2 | CASSPTPTSGGANEQFF | TGCGCCAGCAGCCCAACACCCACTAGCGGGGGGGCCAATGAGCAGTTCTTC
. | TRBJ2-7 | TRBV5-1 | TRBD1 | CASSLLTGGSGGYEQYF | TGCGCCAGCAGCTTGTTAACAGGGGGCTCCGGGGGATACGAGCAGTACTTC
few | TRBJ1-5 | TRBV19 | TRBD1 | CASSRDRGYSNQPQHF | TGTGCCAGTAGTAGGGACAGGGGTTATAGCAATCAGCCCCAGCATTTT
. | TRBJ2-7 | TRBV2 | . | CASTPSSYEQYF | TGTGCCAGCACCCCGAGTTCCTACGAGCAGTACTTC
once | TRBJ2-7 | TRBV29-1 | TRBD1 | CSVERQGDNEQYF | TGCAGCGTTGAACGTCAGGGGGATAACGAGCAGTACTTC
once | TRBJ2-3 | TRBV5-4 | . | CASSSGTVDAGTQYF | TGTGCCAGCAGCTCGGGGACTGTGGATGCAGGGACGCAGTATTTT
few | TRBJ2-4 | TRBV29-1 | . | CSVERSVTKNIQYF | TGCAGCGTTGAACGGTCTGTTACCAAAAACATTCAGTACTTC
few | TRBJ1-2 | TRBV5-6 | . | CAFQRGAYGYTF | TGTGCCTTCCAACGTGGGGCCTATGGCTACACCTTC
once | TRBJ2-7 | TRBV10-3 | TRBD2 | CAATSGPPPYEQYF | TGTGCCGCAACTAGCGGGCCCCCCCCCTACGAGCAGTACTTC
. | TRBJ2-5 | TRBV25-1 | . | CASSDSFQETQYF | TGTGCCAGCTCGGACAGCTTCCAAGAGACCCAGTACTTC
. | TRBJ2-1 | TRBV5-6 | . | CASSLVGGEQFF | TGTGCCAGCAGCTTGGTCGGGGGAGAGCAGTTCTTC
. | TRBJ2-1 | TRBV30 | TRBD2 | CAWTLGLAGNNEQFF | TGTGCCTGGACTCTGGGTCTAGCGGGAAACAATGAGCAGTTCTTC
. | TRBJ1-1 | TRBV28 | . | CASSPYLKNTEAFF | TGTGCCAGCAGCCCGTACCTGAAGAACACTGAAGCTTTCTTT
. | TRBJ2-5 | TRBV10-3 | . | CAISELNGRKETQYF | TGTGCCATCAGTGAATTGAATGGCAGAAAAGAGACCCAGTACTTC
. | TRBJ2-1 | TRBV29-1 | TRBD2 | CSLWTSGGLYNEQFF | TGCAGCCTTTGGACTAGCGGGGGCCTCTACAATGAGCAGTTCTTC
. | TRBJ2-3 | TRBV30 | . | CAWRLGPPGDTQYF | TGTGCCTGGAGGTTGGGACCGCCGGGGGATACGCAGTATTTT
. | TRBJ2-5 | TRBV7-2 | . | CASSSQGVGGRETQYF | TGTGCCAGCAGCTCCCAAGGAGTGGGTGGGAGAGAGACCCAGTACTTC
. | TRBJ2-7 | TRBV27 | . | CASSFQGPYEQYF | TGTGCCAGCAGTTTTCAAGGACCCTACGAGCAGTACTTC
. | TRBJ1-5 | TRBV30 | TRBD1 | CAWSVGWQGDQPQHF | TGTGCCTGGAGTGTAGGTTGGCAGGGGGATCAGCCCCAGCATTTT
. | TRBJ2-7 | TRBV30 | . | CAWSIGLAYEQYF | TGTGCCTGGAGTATTGGGTTGGCCTACGAGCAGTACTTC
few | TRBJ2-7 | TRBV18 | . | CASSPADEQYF | TGTGCCAGCTCACCAGCAGACGAGCAGTACTTC
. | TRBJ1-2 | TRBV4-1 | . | CASSHDRDYGYTF | TGCGCCAGCAGCCACGACAGAGACTATGGCTACACCTTC
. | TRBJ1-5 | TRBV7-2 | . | CASSLARGGNQPQHF | TGTGCCAGCAGCTTAGCAAGGGGAGGCAATCAGCCCCAGCATTTT
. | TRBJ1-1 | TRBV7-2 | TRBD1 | CASSLEQGRNTEAFF | TGTGCCAGCAGCTTAGAACAGGGGCGGAACACTGAAGCTTTCTTT
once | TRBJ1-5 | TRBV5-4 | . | CASSSDGGDNQPQHF | TGTGCCAGCAGCTCGGACGGAGGAGACAATCAGCCCCAGCATTTT
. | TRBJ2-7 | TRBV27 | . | CASSFGAKTYEQYF | TGTGCCAGCAGTTTCGGCGCTAAAACCTACGAGCAGTACTTC
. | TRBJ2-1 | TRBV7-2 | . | CASSPVLGEQFF | TGTGCCAGCAGCCCTGTGTTGGGTGAGCAGTTCTTC
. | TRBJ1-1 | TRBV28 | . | CASSTPRSPGTEAFF | TGTGCCAGCAGCACCCCGAGGTCCCCGGGCACTGAAGCTTTCTTT
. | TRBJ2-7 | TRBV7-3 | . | CASSLTRSALRGYEQYF | TGTGCCAGCAGCTTAACCCGGTCGGCCCTTAGGGGCTACGAGCAGTACTTC
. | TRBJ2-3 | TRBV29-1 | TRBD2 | CSVEENGGATDTQYF | TGCAGCGTTGAAGAAAACGGGGGGGCCACAGATACGCAGTATTTT
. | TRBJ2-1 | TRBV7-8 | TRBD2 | CASRPTSGPYNEQFF | TGTGCCAGCAGGCCAACTAGCGGCCCCTACAATGAGCAGTTCTTC
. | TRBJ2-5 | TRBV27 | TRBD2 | CASSALSLSGGKQETQYF | TGTGCCAGCAGTGCCCTATCACTTAGCGGGGGGAAGCAAGAGACCCAGTACTTC
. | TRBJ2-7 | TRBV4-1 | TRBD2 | CASSHSTGLATEQYF | TGCGCCAGCAGCCATTCCACGGGACTAGCGACCGAGCAGTACTTC
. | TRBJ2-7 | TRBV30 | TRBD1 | CAWSVNRGHEQYF | TGTGCCTGGAGTGTAAACAGGGGGCACGAGCAGTACTTC
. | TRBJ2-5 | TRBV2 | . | CASSVATGSETQYF | TGTGCCAGCAGCGTGGCAACAGGGTCGGAGACCCAGTACTTC
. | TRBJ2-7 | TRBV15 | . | CATSRDRYYEQYF | TGTGCCACCAGCAGAGATCGGTACTACGAGCAGTACTTC
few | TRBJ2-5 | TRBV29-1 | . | CSVVVYRAPPLLQETQYF | TGCAGCGTTGTCGTGTACAGGGCGCCACCACTGCTTCAAGAGACCCAGTACTTC
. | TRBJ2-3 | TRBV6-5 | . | CASSYKNTQYF | TGTGCCAGCAGTTACAAGAATACGCAGTATTTT
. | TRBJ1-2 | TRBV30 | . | CAWSGRGDGYTF | TGTGCCTGGAGCGGTAGGGGAGATGGCTACACCTTC
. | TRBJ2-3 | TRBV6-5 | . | CASRRTTADTQYF | TGTGCCAGCAGGCGGACTACTGCAGATACGCAGTATTTT
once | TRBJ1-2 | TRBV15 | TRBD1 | CATSRRGQGAYGYTF | TGTGCCACCAGCAGACGCGGACAGGGGGCGTATGGCTACACCTTC
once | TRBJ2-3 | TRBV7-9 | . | CASSLGVQTSTDTQYF | TGTGCCAGCAGCTTAGGAGTTCAAACTAGCACAGATACGCAGTATTTT